This TCR beta chain is drawn from a study of cytomegalovirus exposure and HLA in healthy donors. V lost 2 bases to trimming and J lost 2 bases, with 14 bases between them. There are 16 residues in the CDR3. Germline CDR1 and CDR2: MNHNS and SASEGT. The PCR contained 60 Vbeta and 13 Jbeta primers. Per the original data handling: The authors later counted about 80 million unique TCR beta chains, roughly 11 million of them shared. Method: immunoSEQ multiplex PCR; TCRdb's copy keeps in-frame clones and lacks some. The V and J calls and clone size were taken over from that table, and D and trimming were inferred from the DNA. The sample carries about 160,000 clones, roughly 77% recorded once.

Sequencing was carried out using PBMCs. This TCR came from a man between 45 and 60 years old in good health and CMV-seropositive. V is TRBV6-1 and J is TRBJ2-3, with D tentatively TRBD1 (7 bases). CDR3: CASSEQGGTYTDTQYF. The DNA of the CDR3 is TGTGCCAGCAGTGAACAGGGGGGAACTTACACAGATACGCAGTATTTT.